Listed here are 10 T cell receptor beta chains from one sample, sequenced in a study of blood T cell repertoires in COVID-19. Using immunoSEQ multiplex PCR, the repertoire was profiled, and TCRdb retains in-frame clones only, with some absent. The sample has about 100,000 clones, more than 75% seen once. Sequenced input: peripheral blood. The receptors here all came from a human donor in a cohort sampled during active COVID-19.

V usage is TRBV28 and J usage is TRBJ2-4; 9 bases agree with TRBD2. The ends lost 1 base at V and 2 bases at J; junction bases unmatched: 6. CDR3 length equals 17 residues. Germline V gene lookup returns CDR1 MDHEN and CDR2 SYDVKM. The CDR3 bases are TGTGCCAGCAGTTTATTGGCTAGCGGGGCCTCCAAAAACATTCAGTACTTC. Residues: CASSLLASGASKNIQYF.

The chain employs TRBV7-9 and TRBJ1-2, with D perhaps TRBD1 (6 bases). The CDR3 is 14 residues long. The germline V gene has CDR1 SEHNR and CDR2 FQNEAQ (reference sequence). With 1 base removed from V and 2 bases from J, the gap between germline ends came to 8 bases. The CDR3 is CASSLEGDNYGYTF. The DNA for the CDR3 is TGTGCCAGCAGCTTAGAGGGGGACAACTATGGCTACACCTTC.

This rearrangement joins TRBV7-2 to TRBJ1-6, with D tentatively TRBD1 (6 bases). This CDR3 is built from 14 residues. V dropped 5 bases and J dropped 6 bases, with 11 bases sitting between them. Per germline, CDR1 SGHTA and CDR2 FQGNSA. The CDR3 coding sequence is TGTGCCAGCAGCATACAGGGCCTTAATTCACCCCTCCACTTT. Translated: CASSIQGLNSPLHF. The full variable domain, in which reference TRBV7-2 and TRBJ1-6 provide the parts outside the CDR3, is GAGVSQSPSNKVTEKGKDVELRCDPISGHTALYWYRQSLGQGLEFLIYFQGNSAPDKSGLPSDRFSAERTGGSVSTLTIQRTQQEDSAVYLCASSIQGLNSPLHFGNGTRLTVT.

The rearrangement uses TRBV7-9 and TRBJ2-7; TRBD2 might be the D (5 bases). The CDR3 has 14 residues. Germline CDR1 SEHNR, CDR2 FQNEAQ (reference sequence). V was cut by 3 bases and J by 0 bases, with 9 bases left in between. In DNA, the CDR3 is TGTGCCAGCAGCTTGGACGGGAACTCCTACGAGCAGTACTTC. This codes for CASSLDGNSYEQYF.

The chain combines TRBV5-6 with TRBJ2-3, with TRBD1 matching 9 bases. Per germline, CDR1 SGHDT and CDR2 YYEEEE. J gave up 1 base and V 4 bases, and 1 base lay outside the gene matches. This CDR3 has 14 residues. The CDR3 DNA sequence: TGTGCCAGCAGCCGGGACAGGGGCACAGATACGCAGTATTTT. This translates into CASSRDRGTDTQYF. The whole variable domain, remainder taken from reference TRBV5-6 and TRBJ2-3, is DAGVTQSPTHLIKTRGQQVTLRCSPKSGHDTVSWYQQALGQGPQFIFQYYEEEERQRGNFPDRFSGHQFPNYSSELNVNALLLGDSALYLCASSRDRGTDTQYFGPGTRLTVL.

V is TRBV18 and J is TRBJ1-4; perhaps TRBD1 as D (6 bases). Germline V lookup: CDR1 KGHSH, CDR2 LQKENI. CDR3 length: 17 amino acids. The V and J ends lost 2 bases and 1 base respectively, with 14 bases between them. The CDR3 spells CASSPMAGGLTNEKLFF. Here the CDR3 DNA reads TGTGCCAGCTCACCAATGGCCGGGGGGCTAACTAATGAAAAACTGTTTTTT.

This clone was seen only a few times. This CDR3 is CASSGAQGNDYGYTF. CDR3 nucleotides: TGCGCCAGCAGCGGCGCCCAGGGAAACGACTATGGCTACACCTTC. The rearrangement uses TRBV5-1 and TRBJ1-2, with D possibly matching TRBD1 (5 bases). Germline V gene lookup returns CDR1 SGHRS and CDR2 YFSETQ. The V and J ends lost 4 bases and 3 bases respectively, with 16 bases between them. The CDR3 extends over 15 amino acids.

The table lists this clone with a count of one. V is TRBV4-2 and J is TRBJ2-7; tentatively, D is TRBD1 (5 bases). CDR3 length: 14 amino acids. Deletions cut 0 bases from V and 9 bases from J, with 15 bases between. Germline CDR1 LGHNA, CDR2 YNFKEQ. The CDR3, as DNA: TGTGCCAGCAGCCAAGAGTCGGCAGGGCGGAGGCAGTACTTC. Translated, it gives CASSQESAGRRQYF.

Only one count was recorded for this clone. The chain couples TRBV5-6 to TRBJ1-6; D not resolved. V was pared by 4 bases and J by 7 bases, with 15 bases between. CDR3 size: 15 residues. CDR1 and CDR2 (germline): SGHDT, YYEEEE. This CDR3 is CASSLRGLLNSPLHF. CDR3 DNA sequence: TGTGCCAGCAGCCTGCGTGGGCTTCTAAATTCACCCCTCCACTTT.

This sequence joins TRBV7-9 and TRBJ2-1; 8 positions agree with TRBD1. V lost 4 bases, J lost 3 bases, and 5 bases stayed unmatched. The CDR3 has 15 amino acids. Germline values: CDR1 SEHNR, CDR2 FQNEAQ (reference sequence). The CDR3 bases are TGTGCCAGCAGCTCCCGGACAGGGAACTACAATGAGCAGTTCTTC. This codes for CASSSRTGNYNEQFF.